Listed below are T cell receptor beta chains from one sample, sequenced in a study of beta chain features in type 1 diabetes. Generated by immunoSEQ multiplex PCR, the TCRdb table keeps only in-frame clones and is missing some. The sample includes 250,000 to 350,000 clones, more than 13% of them seen just once. The sample consisted of naive CD4+ T cells from blood. The receptors shown here come from a man in his thirties or forties with type 1 diabetes. CDR3s include the opening cysteine and the closing phenylalanine or tryptophan. D genes are given only for firm matches. Clone size is stated in some rows and not others, as once, few, many or a class when expanded.

TRBV5-4,TRBD2,.,TRBJ2-1,CASVFAVAGEFNEQFF,TGTGCCAGCGTATTTGCTGTGGCGGGAGAATTCAATGAGCAGTTCTTC
TRBV7-3,.,few,TRBJ2-1,CASSFDTYNEQFF,TGTGCCAGCAGCTTCGACACCTACAATGAGCAGTTCTTC
TRBV6-5,.,few,TRBJ1-1,CASWSTTHTEAFF,TGTGCCAGCTGGTCGACAACCCACACTGAAGCTTTCTTT
TRBV9,TRBD2,few,TRBJ2-5,CASSARSGRGQETQYF,TGTGCCAGCAGCGCCCGTAGCGGGAGAGGGCAAGAGACCCAGTACTTC
TRBV30,.,.,TRBJ2-3,CAWSEGADTQYF,TGTGCCTGGAGTGAGGGGGCAGATACGCAGTATTTT
TRBV5-1,TRBD1,few,TRBJ2-5,CASSYGQGGETQYF,TGCGCCAGCAGCTATGGACAGGGTGGAGAGACCCAGTACTTC
TRBV29-1,TRBD1,few,TRBJ2-7,CSVGTGQSYEQYF,TGCAGCGTTGGGACAGGGCAATCCTACGAGCAGTACTTC
TRBV6-1,.,few,TRBJ1-1,CASSTRWRGNTEAFF,TGTGCCAGCAGCACCCGTTGGAGGGGGAACACTGAAGCTTTCTTT
TRBV7-9,TRBD1,few,TRBJ1-1,CASSPGQARPEAFF,TGTGCCAGCAGCCCGGGACAGGCAAGGCCTGAAGCTTTCTTT
TRBV7-3,.,few,TRBJ2-1,CASSSSDEQFF,TGTGCCAGCAGCTCCTCCGATGAGCAGTTCTTC
TRBV7-9,TRBD2,.,TRBJ2-1,CASSPLGLARANEQFF,TGTGCCAGCAGCCCACTCGGACTAGCGCGAGCCAATGAGCAGTTCTTC
TRBV28,TRBD2,few,TRBJ2-2,CASSVPGLATGELFF,TGTGCCAGCAGTGTCCCGGGACTAGCGACCGGGGAGCTGTTTTTT
TRBV14,.,few,TRBJ2-5,CASSQSGETQYF,TGTGCCAGCAGCCAGTCGGGGGAGACCCAGTACTTC
TRBV28,.,once,TRBJ2-1,CASSPPSPRPTLAEGFF,TGTGCCAGCAGTCCCCCAAGCCCAAGGCCTACCTTAGCTGAGGGGTTCTTC
TRBV28,.,few,TRBJ2-7,CASSLLGNGGGRSYEQYF,TGTGCCAGCAGTTTATTGGGAAACGGGGGAGGAAGGTCCTACGAGCAGTACTTC
TRBV28,.,.,TRBJ1-2,CASSRGWSGYTF,TGTGCCAGCAGCCGAGGCTGGAGCGGCTACACCTTC
TRBV2,.,few,TRBJ1-1,CASSEGAGATEAFF,TGTGCCAGCAGTGAAGGGGCAGGGGCCACTGAAGCTTTCTTT
TRBV7-2,TRBD1,.,TRBJ2-1,CASSSDRGSYNEQFF,TGTGCCAGCAGCTCCGACAGGGGCTCCTACAATGAGCAGTTCTTC
TRBV7-3,.,.,TRBJ2-1,CASSLDSVYNEQFF,TGTGCCAGCAGCTTAGACTCGGTTTACAATGAGCAGTTCTTC
TRBV29-1,.,.,TRBJ1-3,CSVVVSGNTIYF,TGCAGCGTTGTCGTCTCTGGAAACACCATATATTTT
TRBV9,.,.,TRBJ2-7,CASSNSRGSYEQYF,TGTGCCAGCAGCAATAGCAGGGGCAGCTACGAGCAGTACTTC
TRBV7-9,TRBD2,.,TRBJ2-7,CASSPTSGEAEQYF,TGTGCCAGCAGTCCGACTAGCGGGGAGGCCGAGCAGTACTTC
TRBV25-1,.,few,TRBJ1-3,CASSESFSGSGNTIYF,TGTGCCAGCAGTGAATCTTTCTCAGGGTCCGGAAACACCATATATTTT
TRBV5-6,.,few,TRBJ1-2,CASSSGTSVPHYGYTF,TGTGCCAGCAGCTCCGGGACATCCGTCCCCCACTATGGCTACACCTTC